This is a list of T cell receptor beta chains from one sample in a study of blood T cell repertoires in COVID-19. The assay was immunoSEQ multiplex PCR, and TCRdb's table has in-frame clones only and misses some. Of approximately 200,000 clones in the sample, 65% to 90% were seen once. Sequenced input: peripheral blood. Receptors originate from a woman aged 50 to 60 with acute or convalescent COVID-19. Each CDR3 is given with its conserved first and last residue. Fields, in order: V gene, clone size, J gene, CDR3 length, D gene, CDR3 protein, CDR3 DNA. A D gene is named only where the DNA matches it firmly. Clone size is given for some rows only: seen once, a few or many times, or a class if the clone is expanded.

TRBV5-1	NA	TRBJ2-7	15	TRBD1	CASSLATGGRDEQYF	TGCGCCAGCAGCTTGGCCACAGGGGGCAGGGACGAGCAGTACTTC
TRBV5-1	NA	TRBJ1-1	15	NA	CASRERNPRDTEAFF	TGCGCCAGCAGGGAGCGAAACCCCCGGGACACTGAAGCTTTCTTT
TRBV25-1	NA	TRBJ1-6	17	NA	CASSGTQGSSYNSPLHF	TGTGCCAGCAGTGGAACGCAGGGGAGCTCCTATAATTCACCCCTCCACTTT
TRBV6-5	NA	TRBJ2-3	14	NA	CASKGSMTTDTQYF	TGTGCCAGCAAGGGGTCCATGACCACAGATACGCAGTATTTT
TRBV19	NA	TRBJ2-3	14	NA	CASSPRVGTDTQYF	TGTGCCAGTAGTCCCAGGGTGGGCACAGATACGCAGTATTTT
TRBV6-5	NA	TRBJ2-7	13	TRBD1	CAITWTGGREQYF	TGTGCCATCACATGGACAGGGGGAAGGGAGCAGTACTTC
TRBV19	NA	TRBJ2-7	14	NA	CASSIARGSGEQYF	TGTGCCAGTAGTATAGCAAGGGGGTCCGGCGAGCAGTACTTC
TRBV9	NA	TRBJ2-7	15	TRBD1	CASSVTGTGFDEQYF	TGTGCCAGCAGCGTCACCGGGACAGGGTTTGACGAGCAGTACTTC
TRBV3-1/TRBV3-2	NA	TRBJ2-1	16	TRBD2	CASSRVAGASYNEQFF	TGTGCCAGCAGCCGGGTAGCGGGTGCTTCCTACAATGAGCAGTTCTTC
TRBV7-2	NA	TRBJ2-6	17	TRBD1	CATGTAPRPSGANVLTF	TGTGCCACCGGGACAGCCCCGAGGCCCTCTGGGGCCAACGTCCTGACTTTC
TRBV27	few	TRBJ1-3	15	TRBD1	CASSPRDRLGHTIYF	TGTGCCAGCAGTCCCCGGGACAGATTAGGACACACCATATATTTT
TRBV5-1	NA	TRBJ1-4	11	NA	CASRAGEKLFF	TGCGCCAGCAGGGCGGGTGAAAAACTGTTTTTT
TRBV7-9	NA	TRBJ1-4	13	NA	CASSPGPGEKLFF	TGTGCCAGCAGTCCTGGGCCGGGGGAAAAACTGTTTTTT
TRBV7-2	NA	TRBJ1-2	15	NA	CASSLAVGGKRGYTF	TGTGCCAGCAGCTTAGCCGTGGGGGGAAAACGGGGCTACACCTTC
TRBV18	NA	TRBJ1-5	17	TRBD1	CASSLARGTANYQPQHF	TGTGCCAGCTCACTCGCGCGCGGGACAGCTAACTATCAGCCCCAGCATTTT
TRBV18	NA	TRBJ2-3	16	TRBD1	CASSSRRDRGSDTQYF	TGTGCCAGCTCATCGCGCCGGGACAGGGGGTCTGATACGCAGTATTTT
TRBV6-2/TRBV6-3	NA	TRBJ1-2	14	NA	CASSYLGRGYGYTF	TGTGCCAGCAGTTACTTGGGCAGGGGCTATGGCTACACCTTC
TRBV7-2	NA	TRBJ1-5	15	TRBD1	CASSPQGTGGQPQHF	TGTGCCAGCAGCCCACAGGGGACAGGGGGCCAGCCCCAGCATTTT
TRBV27	once	TRBJ1-5	14	NA	CASSDRHSNQPQHF	TGTGCCAGCAGTGACAGACATAGCAATCAGCCCCAGCATTTT
TRBV3-1/TRBV3-2	NA	TRBJ2-2	15	TRBD1	CASSDGQGVTGELFF	TGTGCCAGCAGCGACGGACAGGGGGTGACCGGGGAGCTGTTTTTT
TRBV9	few	TRBJ2-7	15	TRBD1	CASSVGQGAFYEQYF	TGTGCCAGCAGCGTAGGTCAGGGGGCTTTCTACGAGCAGTACTTC
TRBV7-2	NA	TRBJ2-5	14	TRBD2	CASSPAGVQETQYF	TGTGCCAGCAGCCCCGCGGGGGTTCAAGAGACCCAGTACTTC
TRBV7-2	NA	TRBJ1-6	13	NA	CASSVDNGSPLHF	TGTGCCAGCAGCGTAGATAATGGCTCACCCCTCCACTTT
TRBV19	NA	TRBJ1-6	15	NA	CASSITPGEGSPLHF	TGTGCCAGTAGTATAACCCCAGGGGAAGGCTCACCCCTCCACTTT
TRBV6-6	NA	TRBJ2-7	12	NA	CASSYSGGEQYF	TGTGCCAGCAGTTACTCGGGGGGCGAGCAGTACTTC
TRBV7-9	NA	TRBJ2-5	18	NA	CASREGVREATKGGTQYF	TGTGCCAGCAGAGAGGGGGTTCGGGAGGCCACCAAGGGAGGGACCCAGTACTTC
TRBV5-6	NA	TRBJ2-3	14	NA	CASLPGPSTDTQYF	TGTGCCAGCTTGCCAGGGCCAAGCACAGATACGCAGTATTTT
TRBV19	NA	TRBJ1-1	13	NA	CASTSPGGIEAFF	TGTGCCAGTACTTCCCCTGGGGGGATTGAAGCTTTCTTT
TRBV3-1/TRBV3-2	NA	TRBJ1-1	14	NA	CASSQADRNTEAFF	TGTGCCAGCAGCCAAGCGGACAGGAACACTGAAGCTTTCTTT
TRBV4-1	NA	TRBJ2-5	17	TRBD2	CASSQVGLAGAGETQYF	TGCGCCAGCAGCCAAGTAGGACTAGCGGGAGCGGGGGAGACCCAGTACTTC
TRBV3-1/TRBV3-2	NA	TRBJ2-7	12	NA	CASSPTGYEQYF	TGTGCCAGCAGCCCCACAGGGTACGAGCAGTACTTC
TRBV6-2/TRBV6-3	NA	TRBJ2-1	18	NA	CASSYSPLQGISYNEQFF	TGTGCCAGCAGTTACTCGCCCTTACAGGGAATCTCCTACAATGAGCAGTTCTTC
TRBV6-5	NA	TRBJ1-5	15	TRBD1	CASRPGTASNQPQHF	TGTGCCAGCAGACCCGGGACAGCCAGCAATCAGCCCCAGCATTTT
TRBV5-5	many	TRBJ2-7	14	TRBD1	CASSLGGQGAEQYF	TGTGCCAGCAGCTTGGGGGGACAGGGGGCCGAGCAGTACTTC
TRBV5-1	NA	TRBJ1-1	14	NA	CASSSRGVGTEAFF	TGCGCCAGCAGCTCCCGGGGAGTGGGCACTGAAGCTTTCTTT
TRBV6-2/TRBV6-3	NA	TRBJ2-2	15	NA	CASSYRQGITGELFF	TGTGCCAGCAGTTACAGGCAGGGGATAACCGGGGAGCTGTTTTTT
TRBV19	few	TRBJ1-1	13	TRBD1	CASSDRGLTEAFF	TGTGCCAGTAGTGACAGGGGGCTGACTGAAGCTTTCTTT